What follows describes a single T cell receptor (beta chain). Its antigen target is currently unknown. Within one base of it there is no much larger clone, and no base qualities were kept. The sample belongs to a study of shared clonotypes between healthy human individuals (dated by TCRdb to the early 2020s). In the study overall: The cohort comprised a couple of women and a few men aged 18 to 49 years. To estimate repertoire size and how much clonotypes are shared between individuals, the study performed deep sequencing of blood TCR repertoires from a few healthy adults. Different laboratories and diverse techniques were used to prepare libraries and sequence TCR repertoires, to increase sequencing depth and limit assay-specific biases. For each donor, three plates each were used for CD4 naive and CD4 memory, two plates were used for CD8 naive, and one plate was used for CD8 memory. Per donor, leukapheresis produced somewhere between about 0.85 and 9.5 billion PBMCs.

The junction shows trimming of 1 base on V and 7 bases on J, and the gene matches do not reach 7 bases of it. Inclusive of the bounding cysteine and phenylalanine, the CDR3 is 16 residues long. Only the CDR3 region is kept as DNA, spanning 48 bases read in frame from base 1. According to the germline V gene, CDR1 reads LGHNA and CDR2 reads YSLEER. Results the study describes overall, beyond this receptor: Across several donors, around 5.4% of naive CD4, roughly 3.8% of naive CD8, about 2% of memory CD4, and approximately 0.4% of memory CD8 clonotypes were shared. Pairwise subsampling indicated that sequencing depth was expected to affect the degree of clonotype sharing among donors. Larger estimated clonotype richness was generally found for naive subsets than for memory subsets. Higher generation probabilities were observed for clonotypes shared by all four sorted-subset donors than for non-shared clonotypes. The genetic and exposure-history diversity represented was limited by the small number of donors. Sampling was limited to blood, and TCR repertoires in tissue likely differ from TCR repertoires in blood. Even with the large sequencing depth, rarefaction of the sorted-subset datasets indicated that sequencing was incomplete.

The donors were healthy, HIV-negative adults with no recently reported acute infections or vaccinations. Every donor was a Caucasian adult residing in Nashville, Tennessee, USA. Magnetic negative selection was used to enrich CD4+ T cells, after which naive cells were positively selected on CD45RA and the negative fraction became the memory subset. After blood collection by leukapheresis, PBMCs were isolated using Ficoll-Histopaque density gradient centrifugation and then cryopreserved in the vapor phase of liquid nitrogen. Analytical flow cytometry was used to check the purity and quantity of each magnetically sorted T cell population. Genomic DNA was isolated from each sorted fraction and quantified by UV absorbance on a Nanodrop 2000c. TCR CDR3 regions were amplified from genomic DNA by multiplex PCR using the deep immunoSEQ assay. Extracted genomic DNA from each cell subset was spread evenly across all wells of several immunoSEQ 96-well plates, with each plate serving as a replicate. For sorted subsets, around 200 ng genomic DNA, equal to tens of thousands of T cell genomes, was loaded into each replicate PCR. The purified libraries were quantified using a Qubit 3.0 fluorometer, sized with a Bioanalyzer 2100, and then quantified again using the KAPA Library Quantification kit. A separate single-read 150-cycle Illumina NextSeq 550 flow cell was used to sequence each immunoSEQ 96-well plate. In the original analysis: Because only junctional sequences without quality scores were contained in the immunoSEQ output, filtering matching that applied to full-length reads could not be performed. To assign V/J genes and CDR3, sequences were annotated against IMGT germline references using PyIR, a Python wrapper for IgBLAST v1.9. Any read was removed if the V/J assignment was weak (E-value above 1e-6), the CDR3 was missing, or the read contained stop codons, out-of-frame junctions, or ambiguous translated residues. V3J clonotypes were defined as sequences sharing an identical inferred V gene, J gene, and CDR3 amino acid sequence. Percentage overlap between repertoires was computed as shared unique clonotypes divided by the size of the smaller repertoire. RTK rarefaction, the Chao1 estimator, and Recon v2.1 estimates of unobserved clonotypes were used to assess repertoire richness. OLGA was used to compute generation probabilities for all TCRbeta clonotypes that the gDNA method yielded from several donors. TCRdb carries this immuneACCESS record with in-frame sequences only. Its versions omit some clonotypes, under half of them owing to an unresolved V gene in the studies checked, with the rest unexplained. V and J calls plus clone size are reproduced from that table; the DNA served to infer D and trimming. Across this sample there are over a million clones, with approximately 68% seen only once. The ten largest clonotypes hold about 1.5% of the sample.

The TCR comes from a man between 18 and 29 years old in good health. The rearranged chain carries TRBV4-3 and TRBJ1-6; TRBD1 lines up with 7 middle nucleotides. Sample: memory CD4+ T cells sorted from blood. The cell subset or site label for this specimen denotes: CD45RA-negative fraction. The nucleotides read TGCGCCAGCAGCCAAGGGGACAGTCTTGAAAATTCACCCCTCCACTTT. This encodes CASSQGDSLENSPLHF.